Listed below are T cell receptor beta chains from one sample, sequenced in a study of T-cell reconstitution after alpha-beta-depleted transplantation in children. TCRdb itself ran the PCR reads through MiXCR, one entry per CDR3 protein. The sample lists over 400,000 distinct CDR3 sequences; around 46% were seen once. Here the sequenced sample was PBMCs, taken before TCRalphabeta/CD19-depleted stem cell transplant. The receptors come from a girl aged 2-10 years with aplastic anemia, due to receive a stem cell transplant. CDR3s include the opening cysteine and the closing phenylalanine or tryptophan. D genes are given only for firm matches. Not every row has a clone size; where given, it reads once, few, many or a size class.

D gene	CDR3 length	J gene	V gene	clone size	CDR3 protein	CDR3 DNA
-	13	TRBJ2-1	TRBV5-6	many	CASSLIGGDEQFF	TGTGCCAGCAGCTTAATCGGTGGCGATGAGCAGTTCTTC
-	13	TRBJ2-7	TRBV7-6	few	CASSPRIESEQYF	TGTGCCAGCAGCCCGCGGATCGAAAGCGAGCAGTACTTC
-	13	TRBJ2-7	TRBV5-1	-	CASSLQGFGEQYF	TGCGCCAGCAGCCTGCAGGGATTTGGCGAGCAGTACTTC
TRBD2	17	TRBJ2-1	TRBV4-1	few	CASSQALIAGSYNEQFF	TGCGCCAGCAGCCAAGCCCTCATAGCGGGCTCATACAATGAGCAGTTCTTC
TRBD2	15	TRBJ2-7	TRBV11-2	once	CASSLSSGNAYEQYF	TGTGCCAGCAGCTTGTCTAGCGGGAACGCCTACGAGCAGTACTTC
TRBD2	14	TRBJ2-1	TRBV20-1	-	CSAVSGRTYNEQFF	TGCAGTGCCGTAAGCGGGAGGACCTACAATGAGCAGTTCTTC
-	16	TRBJ2-3	TRBV5-1	-	CASREYRAVGRDTQYF	TGCGCCAGCAGGGAGTACAGGGCTGTTGGCAGAGATACGCAGTATTTT
TRBD2	16	TRBJ2-1	TRBV5-1	-	CASSPLAGPTYNEQFF	TGCGCCAGCAGCCCGCTAGCGGGGCCGACCTACAATGAGCAGTTCTTC
TRBD2	13	TRBJ2-1	TRBV29-1	-	CSVASGRTNEQFF	TGCAGCGTTGCCAGCGGGAGGACTAATGAGCAGTTCTTC
TRBD1	14	TRBJ2-1	TRBV27	few	CAISLNRGYNEQFF	TGTGCCATCAGTCTCAACAGGGGCTACAATGAGCAGTTCTTC
TRBD1	13	TRBJ2-1	TRBV29-1	once	CSVYPGGVNEQFF	TGCAGCGTTTACCCAGGGGGCGTCAATGAGCAGTTCTTC
TRBD1	13	TRBJ1-1	TRBV11-2	many	CASSLYRGTEAFF	TGTGCCAGCAGCTTATACAGGGGAACTGAAGCTTTCTTT
TRBD2	18	TRBJ2-1	TRBV4-2	-	CASSRAPDRGSPFDEQFF	TGTGCCAGCAGCCGAGCCCCTGATCGCGGGAGCCCTTTCGATGAGCAGTTCTTC
TRBD2	17	TRBJ2-1	TRBV20-1	-	CSAQSIFGLAGSNEQFF	TGCAGTGCTCAATCGATCTTCGGACTAGCGGGTAGCAATGAGCAGTTCTTC
-	14	TRBJ2-2	TRBV5-6	-	CASSLVGITGELFF	TGTGCCAGCAGCTTGGTCGGTATCACCGGGGAGCTGTTTTTT
-	13	TRBJ1-1	TRBV6-1	many	CASFPPGFPEAFF	TGTGCCAGCTTCCCTCCAGGGTTTCCTGAAGCTTTCTTT
TRBD2	17	TRBJ2-7	TRBV4-1	-	CASSQEGLAGASYEQYF	TGCGCCAGCAGCCAAGAAGGGCTAGCGGGGGCCTCCTACGAGCAGTACTTC
TRBD1	15	TRBJ2-7	TRBV5-1	-	CASSLSRTGVHEQYF	TGCGCCAGCAGCTTGAGTAGGACAGGGGTTCATGAGCAGTACTTC
-	13	TRBJ2-7	TRBV10-1	few	CASSEELSYEQYF	TGCGCCAGCAGTGAGGAACTGTCCTACGAGCAGTACTTC
-	13	TRBJ2-3	TRBV20-1	-	CSARNSGSNTQYF	TGCAGTGCTAGGAACTCCGGGTCCAATACGCAGTATTTT
TRBD1	14	TRBJ1-2	TRBV27	many	CASRGQGRSDGYTF	TGTGCCAGCCGCGGACAGGGAAGATCTGATGGCTACACCTTC
-	16	TRBJ2-7	TRBV7-9	few	CASSPRAQSLAYEQYF	TGTGCCAGCAGCCCTAGGGCACAGTCGTTAGCCTACGAGCAGTACTTC
-	17	TRBJ1-2	TRBV5-1	-	CASSLAVGPDHLYGYTF	TGCGCCAGCAGCTTGGCCGTGGGGCCCGACCATCTCTATGGCTACACCTTC
-	12	TRBJ2-3	TRBV12-3/TRBV12-4	-	CASSLGPITQYF	TGTGCCAGCAGTTTAGGTCCCATTACGCAGTATTTT
TRBD2	16	TRBJ2-1	TRBV20-1	-	CSARDLGLANLDEQFF	TGCAGTGCTAGAGATTTAGGACTAGCGAATCTCGATGAGCAGTTCTTC
TRBD1	13	TRBJ1-2	TRBV12-3/TRBV12-4	few	CASSLGQGLGYTF	TGTGCCAGCAGTTTAGGACAGGGGCTGGGCTACACCTTC
-	15	TRBJ1-1	TRBV5-1	many	CASSLLGPRDTEAFF	TGCGCCAGCAGCTTGTTGGGGCCGAGGGACACTGAAGCTTTCTTT
TRBD1	11	TRBJ1-1	TRBV29-1	-	CSARTGFEAFF	TGCAGCGCCCGGACAGGGTTTGAAGCTTTCTTT
-	17	TRBJ2-3	TRBV20-1	-	CSARVSPVASFTDTQYF	TGCAGTGCTAGAGTATCTCCGGTAGCATCCTTCACAGATACGCAGTATTTT
TRBD1	15	TRBJ2-3	TRBV7-2	-	CASSPSGGAGDTQYF	TGTGCCAGCAGCCCGTCAGGGGGCGCGGGCGATACGCAGTATTTT
TRBD2	15	TRBJ2-5	TRBV7-6	-	CASRPPGLAEETQYF	TGTGCCAGCAGGCCCCCGGGACTAGCGGAAGAGACCCAGTACTTC
TRBD1	14	TRBJ2-3	TRBV18	many	CASSRGGQDGTQYF	TGTGCCAGCTCCCGAGGTGGACAGGATGGTACGCAGTATTTT
-	14	TRBJ1-3	TRBV9	-	CASSVDRTGNTIYF	TGTGCCAGCAGCGTAGACAGAACTGGAAACACCATATATTTT
-	15	TRBJ1-1	TRBV4-2	-	CASTQSRQGPTEAFF	TGTGCCAGCACCCAGAGTCGGCAGGGGCCCACTGAAGCTTTCTTT
-	14	TRBJ1-2	TRBV15	-	CATSRELAEQGYTF	TGTGCCACCAGCAGAGAACTCGCAGAACAAGGCTACACCTTC
TRBD1	14	TRBJ2-2	TRBV29-1	-	CSGTPGQGSGELFF	TGCAGCGGAACCCCGGGACAGGGGTCCGGGGAGCTGTTTTTT
-	16	TRBJ2-1	TRBV6-1	-	CASSVTLGSSYNEQFF	TGTGCCAGCAGTGTAACACTGGGAAGCTCCTACAATGAGCAGTTCTTC
-	12	TRBJ1-1	TRBV20-1	-	CSARFRVTEAFF	TGCAGTGCTAGATTCAGGGTAACTGAAGCTTTCTTT
-	13	TRBJ2-3	TRBV5-6	-	CASSTDPTDTQYF	TGTGCCAGCAGCACGGACCCGACAGATACGCAGTATTTT
TRBD2	15	TRBJ2-7	TRBV7-2	-	CASSLVGEGRYEQYF	TGTGCCAGCAGCTTAGTGGGGGAGGGCCGATACGAGCAGTACTTC
-	14	TRBJ2-5	TRBV20-1	few	CSARDLRTQETQYF	TGCAGTGCTAGAGACCTCCGGACCCAAGAGACCCAGTACTTC
TRBD2	15	TRBJ2-3	TRBV29-1	-	CSGRGLSGAENTQYF	TGCAGCGGAAGGGGACTAAGTGGTGCGGAGAATACGCAGTATTTT
TRBD2	17	TRBJ2-1	TRBV24-1	few	CATSDSSTSGSYNEQFF	TGTGCCACCAGTGATTCCTCCACTAGCGGGAGTTACAATGAGCAGTTCTTC
-	13	TRBJ2-2	TRBV24-1	many	CATSDWGAGELFF	TGTGCCACCAGTGATTGGGGCGCCGGGGAGCTGTTTTTT
-	18	TRBJ2-4	TRBV7-3	few	CASSLRYNRGKAKNIQYF	TGTGCCAGCAGCTTAAGATATAATAGGGGGAAGGCCAAAAACATTCAGTACTTC
TRBD2	13	TRBJ2-1	TRBV28	-	CASSGGTSVRQFF	TGTGCCAGCAGCGGCGGGACTAGCGTTCGGCAGTTCTTC
-	12	TRBJ2-3	TRBV10-3	-	CAISNAGDTQYF	TGTGCCATCTCCAACGCCGGAGATACGCAGTATTTT
-	13	TRBJ2-5	TRBV7-6	-	CASSFSGAETQYF	TGTGCCAGCAGCTTTTCGGGGGCTGAGACCCAGTACTTC
-	15	TRBJ1-5	TRBV12-3/TRBV12-4	-	CASRFTGDSNQPQHF	TGTGCCAGCAGATTTACCGGGGATAGCAATCAGCCCCAGCATTTT
-	15	TRBJ1-1	TRBV5-1	many	CASSLAGTAASEAFF	TGCGCCAGCAGCTTGGCTGGGACGGCCGCATCTGAAGCTTTCTTT
-	13	TRBJ2-3	TRBV29-1	-	CSVRAAPTDTQYF	TGCAGCGTCCGCGCGGCGCCCACAGATACGCAGTATTTT
-	14	TRBJ2-7	TRBV6-1	few	CASRGAESSYEQYF	TGTGCCAGCAGAGGAGCGGAGAGCTCCTACGAGCAGTACTTC
-	11	TRBJ1-1	TRBV29-1	-	CSVGLNTEAFF	TGCAGCGTTGGCCTGAACACTGAAGCTTTCTTT
TRBD2	15	TRBJ2-1	TRBV20-1	few	CSASRGTSGRNEQFF	TGCAGTGCTTCCCGGGGGACTAGCGGCAGGAATGAGCAGTTCTTC